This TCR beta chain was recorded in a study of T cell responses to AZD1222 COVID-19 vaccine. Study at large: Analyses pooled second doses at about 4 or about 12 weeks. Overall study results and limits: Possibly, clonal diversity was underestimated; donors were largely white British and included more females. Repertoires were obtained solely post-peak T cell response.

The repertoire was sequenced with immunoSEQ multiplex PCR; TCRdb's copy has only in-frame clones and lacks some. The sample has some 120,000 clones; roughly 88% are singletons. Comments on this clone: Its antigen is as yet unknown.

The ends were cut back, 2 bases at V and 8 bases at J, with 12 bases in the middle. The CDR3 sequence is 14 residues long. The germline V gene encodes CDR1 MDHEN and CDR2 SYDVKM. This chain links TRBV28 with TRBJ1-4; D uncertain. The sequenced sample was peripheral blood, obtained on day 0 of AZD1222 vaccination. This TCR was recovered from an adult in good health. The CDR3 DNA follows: TGTGCCAGCAGTTTACGGCCCCTAGGGGAAAAACTGTTTTTT. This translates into CASSLRPLGEKLFF.